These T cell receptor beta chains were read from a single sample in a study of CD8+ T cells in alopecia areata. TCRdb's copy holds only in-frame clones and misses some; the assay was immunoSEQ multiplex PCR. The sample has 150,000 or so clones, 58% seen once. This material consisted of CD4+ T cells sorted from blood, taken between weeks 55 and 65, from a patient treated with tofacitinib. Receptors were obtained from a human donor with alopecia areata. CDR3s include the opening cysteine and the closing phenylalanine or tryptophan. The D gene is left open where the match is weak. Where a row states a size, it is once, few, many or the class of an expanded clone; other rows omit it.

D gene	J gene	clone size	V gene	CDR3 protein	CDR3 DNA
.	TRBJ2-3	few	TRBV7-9	CASTNRRHLNTDTQYF	TGTGCCAGCACCAACAGGCGGCATCTTAACACAGATACGCAGTATTTT
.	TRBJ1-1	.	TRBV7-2	CASSLWGQNTEAFF	TGTGCCAGCAGCTTATGGGGCCAGAACACTGAAGCTTTCTTT
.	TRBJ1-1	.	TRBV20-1	CSAGVLTEAFF	TGCAGTGCTGGGGTTCTCACTGAAGCTTTCTTT
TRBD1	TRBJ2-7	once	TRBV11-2	CASSLYRGTYEQYF	TGTGCCAGCAGCTTATACAGGGGGACCTACGAGCAGTACTTC
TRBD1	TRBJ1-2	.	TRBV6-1	CASWETGGTGYTF	TGTGCCAGTTGGGAAACAGGGGGTACTGGCTACACCTTC
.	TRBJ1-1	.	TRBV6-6	CASRDTGKVTEAFF	TGTGCCAGCAGGGACACAGGGAAAGTCACTGAAGCTTTCTTT
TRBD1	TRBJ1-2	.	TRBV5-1	CASSFSGQGYGYTF	TGCGCCAGCAGCTTCTCGGGACAGGGATATGGCTACACCTTC
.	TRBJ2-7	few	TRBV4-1	CASSLRPDVYEQYF	TGCGCCAGCAGCCTAAGACCTGACGTCTACGAGCAGTACTTC
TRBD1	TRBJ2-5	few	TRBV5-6	CASSSFNRGETQYF	TGTGCCAGCAGCTCTTTCAACAGGGGAGAGACCCAGTACTTC
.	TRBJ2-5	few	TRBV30	CAWSDRGGREQYF	TGTGCCTGGAGTGACCGGGGAGGAAGGGAGCAGTACTTC
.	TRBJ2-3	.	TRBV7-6	CASGAGPDTQYF	TGTGCCAGCGGGGCGGGCCCCGATACGCAGTATTTT
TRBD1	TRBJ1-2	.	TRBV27	CASSLEGQGYGYTF	TGTGCCAGCAGTTTAGAGGGACAGGGTTATGGCTACACCTTC
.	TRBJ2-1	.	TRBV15	CATSRVGASYNEQFF	TGTGCCACCAGCAGAGTAGGGGCCTCCTACAATGAGCAGTTCTTC
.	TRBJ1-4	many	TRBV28	CASSKMVATNEKLFF	TGTGCCAGCAGTAAAATGGTAGCAACTAATGAAAAACTGTTTTTT
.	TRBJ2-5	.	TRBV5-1	CASSPLLAAEETQYF	TGCGCCAGCAGCCCGCTACTAGCAGCCGAAGAGACCCAGTACTTC
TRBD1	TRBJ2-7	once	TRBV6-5	CASSYLSTGSYEQYF	TGTGCCAGCAGTTACCTTTCGACAGGGAGCTACGAGCAGTACTTC
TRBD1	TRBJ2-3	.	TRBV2	CASSQQGVWGTDTQYF	TGTGCCAGCAGCCAACAGGGGGTCTGGGGCACAGATACGCAGTATTTT
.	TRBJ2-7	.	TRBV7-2	CASSLEVGNPYF	TGTGCCAGCAGCTTAGAGGTTGGGAATCCGTACTTC
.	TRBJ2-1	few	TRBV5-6	CASSLHGVHEQFF	TGTGCCAGCAGCTTGCACGGAGTGCATGAGCAGTTCTTC
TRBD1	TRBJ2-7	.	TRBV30	CAWRPGTGFYYEQYF	TGTGCCTGGAGACCAGGGACAGGGTTTTACTACGAGCAGTACTTC
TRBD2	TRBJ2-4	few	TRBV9	CASSVGRGAKNIQYF	TGTGCCAGCAGCGTCGGGAGGGGAGCCAAAAACATTCAGTACTTC
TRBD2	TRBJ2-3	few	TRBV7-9	CASSFRGGEEDTQYF	TGTGCCAGCAGCTTTCGCGGGGGGGAGGAAGATACGCAGTATTTT
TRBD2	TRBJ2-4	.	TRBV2	CASSDVGGLNIQYF	TGTGCCAGCAGTGATGTGGGAGGGCTCAACATTCAGTACTTC
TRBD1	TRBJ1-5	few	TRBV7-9	CASSLGRTGGREQPQHF	TGTGCCAGCAGCTTAGGGAGGACAGGGGGCAGGGAACAGCCCCAGCATTTT
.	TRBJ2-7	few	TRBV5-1	CASSLDGRYEQYF	TGCGCCAGCAGCTTGGACGGTCGGTACGAGCAGTACTTC
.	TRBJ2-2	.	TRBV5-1	CASSLAGDTGELFF	TGCGCCAGCAGCCTGGCAGGGGACACCGGGGAGCTGTTTTTT
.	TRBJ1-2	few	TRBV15	CATSRDPDSSYGYTF	TGTGCCACCAGCAGAGATCCCGACAGCTCCTATGGCTACACCTTC
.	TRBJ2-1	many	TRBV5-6	CASQRGTVVYNEQFF	TGTGCCAGCCAACGGGGGACTGTAGTTTACAATGAGCAGTTCTTC
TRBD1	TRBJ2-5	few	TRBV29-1	CSVQDRVRYF	TGCAGCGTCCAGGACAGGGTCCGGTACTTC
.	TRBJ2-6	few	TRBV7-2	CASSQDPGANVLTF	TGTGCCAGCAGCCAGGATCCCGGGGCCAACGTCCTGACTTTC
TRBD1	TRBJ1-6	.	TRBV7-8	CASSFAGRTGIKSSYNSPLHF	TGTGCCAGCAGCTTCGCTGGGCGGACAGGGATTAAGAGCTCCTATAATTCACCCCTCCACTTT
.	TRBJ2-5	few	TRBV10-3	CATSVGQGETQYF	TGTGCCACGAGCGTGGGTCAGGGTGAGACCCAGTACTTC
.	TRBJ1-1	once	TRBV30	CAWAPGNRWRAFF	TGTGCCTGGGCCCCCGGTAACCGGTGGCGGGCTTTCTTT
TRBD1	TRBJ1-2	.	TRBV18	CASSTMHSGGGEGYTF	TGTGCCAGCTCAACAATGCATTCAGGGGGCGGCGAGGGCTACACCTTC
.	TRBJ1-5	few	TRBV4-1	CASSQDLRGFGSNQPQHF	TGCGCCAGCAGCCAAGACCTCAGGGGTTTTGGTAGCAATCAGCCCCAGCATTTT
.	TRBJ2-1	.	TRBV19	CASSGSGRGGEQFF	TGTGCCAGTAGTGGAAGTGGGAGAGGTGGTGAGCAGTTCTTC
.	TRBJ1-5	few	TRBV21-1	CASSNLGGTGNQPQHF	TGTGCCAGCAGCAACTTAGGAGGGACAGGGAATCAGCCCCAGCATTTT
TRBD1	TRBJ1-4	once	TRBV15	CATSRVPGQGGEKLFF	TGTGCCACCAGCAGAGTTCCGGGACAGGGGGGTGAAAAACTGTTTTTT
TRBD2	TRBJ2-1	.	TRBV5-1	CASSLVSGGSYEQFF	TGCGCCAGCAGCTTGGTTAGCGGGGGGTCTTATGAGCAGTTCTTC
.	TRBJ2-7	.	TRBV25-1	CASGDDFYEQYF	TGTGCCAGCGGGGACGATTTCTACGAGCAGTACTTC
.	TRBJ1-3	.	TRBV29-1	CSVEEVAGALYF	TGCAGCGTTGAAGAGGTAGCGGGGGCGCTATATTTT
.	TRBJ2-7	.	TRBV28	CASSLSRGGRSYEQYF	TGTGCCAGCAGTTTATCCCGTGGGGGGAGGTCCTACGAGCAGTACTTC
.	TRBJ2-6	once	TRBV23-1	CASSQSYSGANVLTF	TGCGCCAGCAGTCAATCATACTCTGGGGCCAACGTCCTGACTTTC
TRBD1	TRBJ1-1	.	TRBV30	CAWAMGQPAAEAFF	TGTGCCTGGGCCATGGGACAGCCTGCCGCTGAAGCTTTCTTT
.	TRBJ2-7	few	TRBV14	CASSQATRHEQYF	TGTGCCAGCAGCCAAGCCACACGGCACGAGCAGTACTTC
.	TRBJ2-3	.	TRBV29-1	CSAGPDTQYF	TGCAGCGCTGGTCCGGATACGCAGTATTTT
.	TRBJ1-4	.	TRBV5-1	CASSFEAGTNEKLFF	TGCGCCAGCAGCTTTGAAGCAGGGACGAATGAAAAACTGTTTTTT
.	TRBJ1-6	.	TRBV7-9	CASSLLDSPLHF	TGTGCCAGCAGCTTACTAGATTCACCCCTCCACTTT